These 17 T cell receptor beta chains were all obtained from the same sample, sequenced in a study of cytomegalovirus exposure and HLA in healthy donors. The PCR was carried out with 60 Vbeta primers and 13 Jbeta primers. Sequenced by immunoSEQ multiplex PCR; TCRdb stores in-frame clones only, minus some. The sample contains under 150,000 clones, approximately 77% of which appear only once. Specimen: PBMCs. These receptors were obtained from a woman aged 60-75 years in good health and CMV-seronegative.

The V call is TRBV29-1, the J call TRBJ2-1; D is undetermined. CDR3 length: 14 amino acids. CDR1 is SQVTM, CDR2 ANQGSEA, per germline. The V and J ends lost 0 bases and 0 bases respectively, with 6 bases between them. For the CDR3, the DNA is TGCAGCGTTGAAGACGGTCACTCCTACAATGAGCAGTTCTTC. This sequence encodes CSVEDGHSYNEQFF.

The V and J genes are TRBV19 and TRBJ2-2; the match to TRBD2 covers 7 bases. The CDR3 runs to 14 residues. The ends lost 7 bases at V and 4 bases at J; junction bases unmatched: 6. Germline V gene sequence: CDR1 LNHDA, CDR2 SQIVND (reference sequence). The CDR3 nucleotides read TGTGCCAGTACAGCGGGGCGGCTCACCGGGGAGCTGTTTTTT. Protein: CASTAGRLTGELFF.

V is TRBV29-1 and J is TRBJ1-1, with 8 bases lining up with TRBD1. The V gene end was trimmed by 6 bases and the J gene end by 4 bases; junction bases not matched to a gene: 19. Germline V lookup: CDR1 SQVTM, CDR2 ANQGSEA. This CDR3 has 17 amino acids. CDR3 in amino acids: CSVMGLGDRGHPTEAFF. CDR3 bases: TGCAGCGTGATGGGGCTCGGTGACAGGGGACATCCCACTGAAGCTTTCTTT.

This chain links TRBV6-6 with TRBJ2-1, with TRBD2 matching 10 bases. Germline assignment: CDR1 MNHNY and CDR2 SVGAGI (reference sequence). CDR3 length: 16 residues. Trimming removed 4 bases from V and 3 bases from J; junction bases left unmatched: 6. For the CDR3, the DNA is TGTGCCAGCAGTTCCCTTAGCGGGGGGTACTACAATGAGCAGTTCTTC. Amino acid sequence: CASSSLSGGYYNEQFF.

This chain uses TRBV30 with TRBJ2-7; the match to TRBD2 covers 8 bases. Losses at the gene ends were 6 bases for V and 2 bases for J; bases not matched to a gene: 12. The CDR3 runs 15 residues. The germline gives CDR1 GTSNPN, CDR2 SVGIG (reference sequence). In nucleotides, the CDR3 is TGTGCCTGCTCTGGGAGGGCGGGGGGACCCTACGAGCAGTACTTC. It yields the protein CACSGRAGGPYEQYF.

With respect to this clone: One junction end disagrees with the germline gene, perhaps due to a read error. CDR3 loop: CALDLDRALTAELFF. In DNA, the CDR3 is TGCGCCTTAGACCTCGACAGGGCGCTTACCGCGGAGCTGTTTTTT. The chain carries TRBV5-1 and TRBJ2-2, with 7 bases that match TRBD1. Germline loops: CDR1 SGHRS, CDR2 YFSETQ. This CDR3 is built from 15 residues.

The chain employs TRBV19 and TRBJ2-3, with 7 bases lining up with TRBD2. This CDR3 is built from 14 residues. Germline V CDR1 and CDR2: LNHDA, SQIVND (reference sequence). Germline trimming cut 9 bases from V and 2 bases from J; bases unmatched to any gene: 8. The CDR3 sequence is CASRESGNTDTQYF. CDR3 in DNA: TGTGCCAGCCGCGAGAGCGGGAACACAGATACGCAGTATTTT. The full variable domain, completed using reference TRBV19 and TRBJ2-3, is DGGITQSPKYLFRKEGQNVTLSCEQNLNHDAMYWYRQDPGQGLRLIYYSQIVNDFQKGDIAEGYSVSREKKESFPLTVTSAQKNPTAFYLCASRESGNTDTQYFGPGTRLTVL.

A single count supports this clone. This rearrangement joins TRBV5-1 to TRBJ2-5; D is possibly TRBD1 (5 bases). The germline V gene encodes CDR1 SGHRS and CDR2 YFSETQ. Deletions cut 2 bases from V and 1 base from J, with 12 bases between. This CDR3 has 15 residues. CDR3 residues: CASSFQGASQETQYF. CDR3 bases: TGCGCCAGCAGCTTCCAAGGGGCCTCCCAAGAGACCCAGTACTTC.

The chain links TRBV9 to TRBJ2-3, with a tentative D call TRBD2 (5 bases). Germline CDR1 and CDR2: SGDLS and YYNGEE. This CDR3 is built from 16 residues. Trimming removed 0 bases from V and 4 bases from J, with 15 bases in between. CDR3 amino acids: CASSVVGSAGPDTQYF. The CDR3 region has the DNA TGTGCCAGCAGCGTAGTTGGTAGCGCGGGCCCAGATACGCAGTATTTT.

This clone was counted once. Other nucleotide sequences in the sample specify the same CDR3. The gene calls are TRBV13 and TRBJ1-2; D might be TRBD1 (6 bases). The CDR3 contains 18 residues. Germline V gene data show CDR1 as PRHDT and CDR2 as FYEKMQ (reference sequence). V lost 3 bases and J lost 0, with 20 bases in between. CDR3: CASSFFPGGDTSNYGYTF. The CDR3 bases are TGTGCCAGCAGCTTTTTTCCGGGGGGCGACACTTCTAACTATGGCTACACCTTC.

The chain couples TRBV29-1 to TRBJ1-2; 7 positions match TRBD1. Germline trimming cut 5 bases from V and 2 bases from J; bases unmatched to any gene: 2. The germline V gene encodes CDR1 SQVTM and CDR2 ANQGSEA. This CDR3 comprises 12 residues. CDR3 nucleotide sequence: TGCAGCGTTACGGGACAGAACTATGGCTACACCTTC. This codes for CSVTGQNYGYTF.

The V call is TRBV29-1, the J call TRBJ2-3; 10 bases map to TRBD2. Germline V lookup: CDR1 SQVTM, CDR2 ANQGSEA. The CDR3 runs 15 residues. J gave up 2 bases and V 4 bases, and 6 bases lay outside the gene matches. The CDR3 region is CSVVLAGVPTDTQYF. DNA for the CDR3: TGCAGCGTTGTTCTAGCGGGGGTACCCACAGATACGCAGTATTTT.

V and J are TRBV11-3 and TRBJ2-5; 12 bases align to TRBD1. The CDR3 has 17 residues. Germline V gives CDR1 SGHNT, CDR2 YENEEA. V lost 1 base, J lost 1 base, and 4 bases stayed unmatched. CDR3 DNA: TGTGCCAGCAGCTTAGGGGGGACAGGGGGCCTCCAAGAGACCCAGTACTTC. Translated, it gives CASSLGGTGGLQETQYF.

The chain is built from TRBV5-1 and TRBJ2-5; 11 bases align to TRBD2. This CDR3 has 14 amino acids. The V and J ends lost 3 bases and 5 bases, in that order; junction bases with no gene match: 3. Germline assignment: CDR1 SGHRS and CDR2 YFSETQ. CDR3 in amino acids: CASSSWTSGETQYF. DNA for the CDR3: TGCGCCAGCAGCTCTTGGACTAGCGGGGAGACCCAGTACTTC.

In this sample, this clone turned up a few times. At one boundary the junction diverges from the germline segment, which might be a read error. The chain has TRBV7-9 and TRBJ2-5, with TRBD2 matching 8 bases. The CDR3 length is 16 residues. Germline assignment: CDR1 SEHNR and CDR2 FQNEAQ (reference sequence). The CDR3, as DNA: TGTTCCAGCAGCTTAGCGCTGGCTAGCGGGTTAGAGACCCAGTACTTC. Translating gives CSSSLALASGLETQYF.

The chain links TRBV2 to TRBJ2-7; TRBD2 aligns across 14 bases. Germline V CDR1 and CDR2: SNHLY, FYNNEI. V was pared by 7 bases and J by 10 bases, with 6 bases of the junction left unmatched. The CDR3 is 13 residues long. The CDR3 is CASMQTSGREQYF. CDR3 bases: TGTGCCAGCATGCAGACTAGCGGGAGGGAACAGTACTTC.

The CDR3 DNA reads TGTGCCAGCAGTTACTCTACAGGGGGCGGGGAAAAACTGTTTTTT. Translation gives CASSYSTGGGEKLFF. The chain joins TRBV6-5 to TRBJ1-4; 9 bases agree with TRBD1. J gave up 8 bases and V 0 bases, and 4 bases lay outside the gene matches. The CDR3 spans 15 residues. Germline V gene sequence: CDR1 MNHEY, CDR2 SVGAGI.